This T cell receptor (beta chain) emerged from a study of vaccination and CD4 T cells after COVID-19. Findings of the study overall: Median SARS-CoV-2-reactive clonotypes rose from approximately 23 to 38, not significantly.

A remark on this clonotype: Its target is unknown.

Treatment of the sample: roughly 10-day PBMC culture with coronavirus spike peptide pools or control peptides (ViraFEST assay). T cells were expanded with peptide pools, and expanded clonotypes were identified by TCR sequencing. Sequencing of cultured CD4+ T cell DNA used the Oncomine TCR Beta short-read assay. In TCRdb, the PCR reads were re-called with MiXCR into one record per CDR3 protein. Of thousands of distinct CDR3 sequences listed, under 75% are singletons. This CDR3 has 14 amino acids. Trimming shortened V by 4 bases and J by 3 bases, and 10 bases separated the two germline ends. Germline V CDR1 and CDR2: MGHDK, SYGVNS.

The J gene is TRBJ1-3, the V gene TRBV25-1; weak D call: TRBD1 (6 bases). This specimen consisted of cultured CD4+ T cells from blood, obtained after SARS-CoV-2 vaccination. This receptor was taken from a human donor with COVID-19. The CDR3: CASSGQGYGNTIYF. The CDR3 region has the DNA TGTGCCAGCAGTGGTCAGGGGTATGGAAACACCATATATTTT.